The 23 T cell receptor beta chains below were found in one sample sequenced in a study of blood T cell repertoires in COVID-19. TCRdb's table, derived via immunoSEQ multiplex PCR, lists solely in-frame clones and lacks some. The table includes approximately 150,000 clones, about 87% detected once. Source material: peripheral blood. Receptors originate from a human donor with COVID-19, enrolled during active disease. The donor label of this sample is uncertain.

In the case of this clone: Other DNA sequences in this specimen translate into the identical CDR3. This sequence joins TRBV10-3 and TRBJ2-7; the match to TRBD1 covers 11 bases. This CDR3 has 13 amino acids. J was trimmed by 2 bases and V by 6 bases; bases with no gene match: 0. In germline, CDR1 is ENHRY, CDR2 SYGVKD. CDR3 in amino acids: CAIRGQGAYEQYF. CDR3 in DNA: TGTGCCATCAGGGGACAGGGGGCCTACGAGCAGTACTTC.

About this clone itself: Other DNA sequences in this sample translate to the same CDR3. The chain links TRBV6-1 to TRBJ1-2; D not resolved. CDR3 length equals 13 residues. Deletions cut 2 bases from V and 1 base from J, with 5 bases between. Per the germline V gene, CDR1 is MNHNS and CDR2 is SASEGT. The CDR3 nucleotides read TGTGCCAGCAGTGAAAATCGTAACTATGGCTACACCTTC. Protein: CASSENRNYGYTF.

This clone has a single count. This chain connects TRBV5-4 to TRBJ2-7, with 9 positions matching TRBD1. Trimming at V came to 5 bases and at J to 11 bases, leaving 8 bases not matched to a gene. The CDR3 sequence is 12 residues long. Germline CDR1 SGHNT, CDR2 YYREEE (reference sequence). In DNA, the CDR3 is TGTGCCAGCAGGAGGGACAGGGACGATGAGTACTTC. Its protein is CASRRDRDDEYF.

This chain links TRBV6-1 with TRBJ1-2; D remains unclear. V was clipped by 3 bases and J by 4 bases, with 12 bases between them. In germline, CDR1 is MNHNS, CDR2 SASEGT. This CDR3 region has 14 residues. The CDR3 loop reads CASSEGQNRYGYTF. The CDR3 DNA sequence: TGTGCCAGCAGTGAGGGCCAGAATCGCTATGGCTACACCTTC.

V gene TRBV3-1 (or the pseudogene TRBV3-2) combines with J gene TRBJ1-2, with D uncertain. CDR1 and CDR2 from the germline V gene are LGHDT and YNNKEL (reference sequence). V lost 1 base and J 3 bases, leaving 12 bases between the germline ends. This CDR3 region has 15 residues. The CDR3 sequence is CASSQGEESYYGYTF. The CDR3 bases are TGTGCCAGCAGCCAAGGGGAGGAATCCTACTATGGCTACACCTTC.

The DNA for the CDR3 is TGTGCCAGTAGTATAGGACAGGGGGCTGGGGAGACCCAGTACTTC. Translating it yields CASSIGQGAGETQYF. The chain links TRBV19 to TRBJ2-5; 10 bases agree with TRBD1. Germline V CDR1 and CDR2: LNHDA, SQIVND (reference sequence). CDR3 length: 15 residues. J gave up 5 bases and V 1 base, and 4 bases lay outside the gene matches. The variable domain in full, completed from reference TRBV19 and TRBJ2-5, reads DGGITQSPKYLFRKEGQNVTLSCEQNLNHDAMYWYRQDPGQGLRLIYYSQIVNDFQKGDIAEGYSVSREKKESFPLTVTSAQKNPTAFYLCASSIGQGAGETQYFGPGTRLLVL.

V and J are TRBV5-8 and TRBJ1-5; 7 bases are shared with TRBD1. This CDR3 has 15 residues. Germline V gene lookup returns CDR1 SGHTS and CDR2 YDEGEE. V was pared by 4 bases and J by 2 bases, with 6 bases of the junction left unmatched. CDR3: CASSIGQVRNQPQHF. The CDR3 DNA reads as TGTGCCAGCAGCATCGGACAGGTACGCAATCAGCCCCAGCATTTT.

The chain couples TRBV18 to TRBJ1-2; D call uncertain. This CDR3 contains 16 residues. Germline V lookup: CDR1 KGHSH, CDR2 LQKENI. The V end was cut by 3 bases, the J end by 8 bases, with 22 bases between. CDR3 in DNA: TGTGCCAGCTCACCTCCGACTTTGGAGGTGTCAGACGGCTACACCTTC. Translating it yields CASSPPTLEVSDGYTF.

The sample holds one count of this clone. The V call is TRBV28, the J call TRBJ2-7; 10 bases are a match to TRBD1. The CDR3 has 15 amino acids. J was trimmed by 2 bases and V by 6 bases; bases with no gene match: 7. The germline V gene encodes CDR1 MDHEN and CDR2 SYDVKM. The CDR3 DNA reads as TGTGCCAGCAGGGGGGACAGGGGTACCGCCTACGAGCAGTACTTC. This codes for CASRGDRGTAYEQYF.

The gene calls are TRBV12-3 or TRBV12-4 and TRBJ2-3; TRBD1 matches at 11 bases. This CDR3 is built from 12 residues. Losses at the gene ends were 5 bases for V and 8 bases for J; bases not matched to a gene: 0. CDR3 in amino acids: CASSGTGGTQYF. In DNA form, the CDR3 reads TGTGCCAGCAGTGGGACAGGGGGTACGCAGTATTTT.

This clone was observed once. Here the CDR3 reads CASSPPWTGGTDTQYF. In DNA, the CDR3 is TGCGCCAGCAGCCCCCCGTGGACAGGGGGTACAGATACGCAGTATTTT. The chain employs TRBV5-1 and TRBJ2-3; TRBD1 matches 10 bases. Germline CDR1 is SGHRS and CDR2 is YFSETQ. CDR3 size: 16 residues. The trim removed 4 bases at V and 3 bases at J, leaving 8 bases unmatched.

This chain connects TRBV12-3 or TRBV12-4 to TRBJ2-5; 7 nucleotides match TRBD2. With 3 bases clipped from V and 5 bases from J, the junction kept 3 bases outside the gene matches. The CDR3 is 13 amino acids. The CDR3 is CASSFVGGETQYF. The CDR3 region has the DNA TGTGCCAGCAGTTTCGTGGGAGGGGAGACCCAGTACTTC.

The rearrangement links TRBV5-1 to TRBJ2-5, with 8 positions matching TRBD2. The ends lost 2 bases at V and 0 bases at J; junction bases unmatched: 3. Germline CDR1 is SGHRS and CDR2 is YFSETQ. The length of the CDR3 is 15 residues. CDR3 sequence reads: CASSFLAGYQETQYF. The CDR3 nucleotides read TGCGCCAGCAGCTTCTTAGCGGGGTACCAAGAGACCCAGTACTTC.

The V gene is TRBV6-4, the J gene TRBJ1-3; the D is unclear. CDR1 is MRHNA and CDR2 is SNTAGT in the germline V gene. V shed 11 bases and J shed 0 bases, with 14 bases lying between them. The CDR3 is 14 residues long. CDR3 DNA: TGTGCCGGCCATGGAGTGCTCTCTGGAAACACCATATATTTT. Its translation is CAGHGVLSGNTIYF.

The chain links TRBV3-1 (or the pseudogene TRBV3-2) to TRBJ2-7, with 10 bases lining up with TRBD1. The CDR3 extends over 13 amino acids. Germline V gene sequence: CDR1 LGHDT, CDR2 YNNKEL (reference sequence). With 8 bases clipped from V and 3 bases from J, the junction kept 4 bases outside the gene matches. CDR3: CASRGQGRYEQYF. Written as DNA, the CDR3 is TGTGCCAGCCGGGGACAGGGGCGCTACGAGCAGTACTTC.

This clone has just one count. V is TRBV19 and J is TRBJ2-7, with D perhaps matching TRBD1 (6 bases). V was clipped by 5 bases and J by 1 base, with 12 bases between them. The CDR3 consists of 14 residues. The V gene's germline CDR1 is LNHDA and CDR2 SQIVND (reference sequence). The CDR3 region is CASSRAQGSYEQYF. CDR3 in DNA: TGTGCCAGTAGTCGCGCACAGGGATCCTACGAGCAGTACTTC. The whole variable domain, remainder taken from reference TRBV19 and TRBJ2-7, is DGGITQSPKYLFRKEGQNVTLSCEQNLNHDAMYWYRQDPGQGLRLIYYSQIVNDFQKGDIAEGYSVSREKKESFPLTVTSAQKNPTAFYLCASSRAQGSYEQYFGPGTRLTVT.

This chain links TRBV19 with TRBJ1-5; D is unresolved. V dropped 1 base and J dropped 6 bases, with 13 bases sitting between them. The V gene's germline CDR1 is LNHDA and CDR2 SQIVND (reference sequence). This CDR3 spans 15 amino acids. The CDR3 DNA reads TGTGCCAGTAGTATAGGGGGATATAGCGGTCAGCCCCAGCATTTT. Amino acid sequence: CASSIGGYSGQPQHF. The full variable domain, in which reference TRBV19 and TRBJ1-5 provide the parts outside the CDR3, is DGGITQSPKYLFRKEGQNVTLSCEQNLNHDAMYWYRQDPGQGLRLIYYSQIVNDFQKGDIAEGYSVSREKKESFPLTVTSAQKNPTAFYLCASSIGGYSGQPQHFGDGTRLSIL.

The chain links TRBV24-1 to TRBJ1-5, with TRBD1 as a possible D gene (5 bases). The CDR3 extends over 14 amino acids. The V gene's germline CDR1 is KGHDR and CDR2 SFDVKD. With 9 bases removed from V and 5 bases from J, the gap between germline ends came to 16 bases. CDR3 sequence: CATQRAGGDQPQHF. DNA for the CDR3: TGTGCCACCCAACGGGCGGGGGGAGATCAGCCCCAGCATTTT.

This clone has just one count. This chain joins TRBV2 and TRBJ1-1; 7 nucleotides match TRBD1. CDR3 length: 15 amino acids. CDR1 and CDR2 from the germline V gene are SNHLY and FYNNEI. After removal of 8 bases from V and 1 base from J, the junction contained 10 bases not matched to a gene. The chain's CDR3 is CASSISGTENTEAFF. The CDR3 region has the DNA TGTGCCAGCTCCATTTCCGGGACAGAGAACACTGAAGCTTTCTTT.

The chain links TRBV7-9 to TRBJ1-1; TRBD1 matches at 10 bases. V lost 2 bases and J lost 5; bases outside the gene matches: 14. The germline V gene encodes CDR1 SEHNR and CDR2 FQNEAQ (reference sequence). This CDR3 contains 18 residues. CDR3 bases: TGTGCCAGCAGCTTAAGCACGCGGGACAGGGGTTTGGGTACTGAAGCTTTCTTT. Translated, it gives CASSLSTRDRGLGTEAFF.

The V call is TRBV7-3, the J call TRBJ2-2; a possible D gene is TRBD2 (5 bases). Germline CDR1 and CDR2: SGHTA and FQGTGA. V shed 4 bases and J shed 0 bases, with 18 bases lying between them. The length of the CDR3 is 18 residues. In DNA, the CDR3 is TGTGCCAGCAGCTCGATAGGACGGGGAACGACGAACACCGGGGAGCTGTTTTTT. This sequence encodes CASSSIGRGTTNTGELFF.

The chain is built from TRBV27 and TRBJ1-6; D is unclear. This CDR3 has 16 amino acids. V lost 3 bases, J lost 7 bases, and 16 bases lay in between. Germline values: CDR1 MNHEY, CDR2 SMNVEV (reference sequence). The CDR3 loop is CASSFSRVAGNSPLHF. The CDR3 coding sequence is TGTGCCAGCAGTTTCTCGCGGGTAGCTGGCAATTCACCCCTCCACTTT.

The rearrangement joins TRBV7-2 to TRBJ2-7; TRBD2 is a possible D gene (5 bases). From germline, CDR1 is SGHTA and CDR2 FQGNSA. Trimming stripped 2 bases from V and 3 bases from J, with 11 bases between. CDR3 length equals 14 residues. Here the CDR3 DNA reads TGTGCCAGCAGCTTATACCGGGAAAGCTACGAGCAGTACTTC. Protein sequence: CASSLYRESYEQYF. Based on the CDR3 plus reference TRBV7-2 and TRBJ2-7, the full variable domain is GAGVSQSPSNKVTEKGKDVELRCDPISGHTALYWYRQSLGQGLEFLIYFQGNSAPDKSGLPSDRFSAERTGGSVSTLTIQRTQQEDSAVYLCASSLYRESYEQYFGPGTRLTVT.